This paragraph reports one T cell receptor (beta chain). Its target is unknown. These data belong to a study of shared clonotypes between healthy human individuals. Study overall: Donors consisted of two women and three men between 18 and 49.

Within Nashville, Tennessee resided all donors, each a Caucasian adult. Findings of the study overall: Richness estimates generally favored naive over memory subsets.

About 30,000 T cell genomes, or roughly 200 ng DNA, went into the sorted-subset replicate PCRs. TCRdb keeps only in-frame clones here, not all; method: immunoSEQ multiplex PCR. Of 2.5 million or so clones listed, just over 90% were seen once; the top ten hold about 0.13%. V lost 1 base and J lost 4, with 11 bases in between. The CDR3 sequence is 14 residues long. Germline V lookup: CDR1 SGHDN, CDR2 FVKESK. Sequences were obtained from naive CD4+ T cells sorted from blood. Sample subset: CD45RA+ positively selected. The V call is TRBV14, the J call TRBJ2-7; D unresolved. This clonotype was obtained from a man aged 18 to 30 in good health. The CDR3 is CASSQVKHSYEQYF. CDR3 bases: TGTGCCAGCAGCCAAGTTAAGCATTCGTACGAGCAGTACTTC.